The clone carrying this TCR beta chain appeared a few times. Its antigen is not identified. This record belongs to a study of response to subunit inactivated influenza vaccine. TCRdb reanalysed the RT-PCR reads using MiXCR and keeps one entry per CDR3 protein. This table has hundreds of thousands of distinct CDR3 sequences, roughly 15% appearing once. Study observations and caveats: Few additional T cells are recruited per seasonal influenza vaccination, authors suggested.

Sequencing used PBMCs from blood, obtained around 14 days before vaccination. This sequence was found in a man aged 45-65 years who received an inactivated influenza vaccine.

The CDR3 loop reads CASSLDFGRLETQYF. DNA for the CDR3: TGTGCCAGCAGCTTGGATTTTGGGAGGCTGGAGACCCAGTACTTC. V is TRBV7-9 and J is TRBJ2-5; possibly TRBD2 for D (6 bases). The CDR3 is made up of 15 amino acids. Trimming shortened V by 3 bases and J by 5 bases, and 16 bases separated the two germline ends. CDR1 and CDR2 from the germline V gene are SEHNR and FQNEAQ (reference sequence).